The clone carrying this T cell receptor beta chain has a count of ten or more. Its antigen remains unknown. CDR1 MGHDK and CDR2 SYGVNS come from the germline V gene. The CDR3 spans 13 residues. Trimming shortened V by 3 bases and J by 8 bases, and 13 bases separated the two germline ends. This record belongs to a study of Graves' ophthalmopathy and Graves' hyperthyroidism. Overall study results and limits: In blood, most expanded thyroid clonotypes above 0.001 frequency were also detected. A model built from 13 signatures distinguished ophthalmopathy from stable hyperthyroidism with about 86% sensitivity and 70% to 84% specificity.

Diagnoses were established from clinical symptoms, serum thyroxine, TRAb, thyroid ultrasound and orbital computed tomography. The PBMCs used were ones drawn from approximately 10 ml of fresh peripheral blood. TCR beta CDR3 regions were amplified from RNA transcripts. Second-round multiplex PCR followed a first-round RT-PCR using HTBI primers. From the multiplex PCR reads, TCRdb called clonotypes with MiXCR, one entry per CDR3 protein. The table includes approximately 700,000 distinct CDR3 sequences, about two fifths detected once. The sequenced material came from peripheral blood. This chain uses TRBV25-1 with TRBJ1-2; D is unclear. This receptor was identified in an adult man with Graves' ophthalmopathy. The DNA for the CDR3 is TGTGCCAGCAGTGATAAAGTCTGGGCCGGCTACACCTTC. Amino acids: CASSDKVWAGYTF.